What follows are 23 T cell receptor beta chains derived from one specimen sequenced in a study of CD8+ T cells in alopecia areata. The treatment: oral pan-JAK inhibitor, 5-10 mg twice daily. Extracted RNA was reverse transcribed into cDNA, the sequencing template. Assay used: immunoSEQ multiplex PCR; TCRdb lists only in-frame clones, some missing. The data show 180,000 or so clones, roughly 46% seen once. Sequenced material: CD8+ T cells sorted from blood, taken around week 53, from a patient treated with tofacitinib. The origin of the receptors is a human donor with alopecia areata.

The rearrangement joins TRBV27 to TRBJ1-2, with 9 nucleotides matching TRBD1. Germline V gives CDR1 MNHEY, CDR2 SMNVEV (reference sequence). The CDR3 consists of 13 residues. J gave up 6 bases and V 2 bases, and 1 base lay outside the gene matches. The CDR3 protein is CASSLGTGNGYTF. The CDR3 nucleotides are TGTGCCAGCAGTTTAGGGACAGGGAATGGCTACACCTTC.

The chain has TRBV7-2 and TRBJ1-6, with TRBD1 identical over 9 bases. J lost 7 bases, V lost 8 bases, and 6 bases had no gene match. Germline values: CDR1 SGHTA, CDR2 FQGNSA. The CDR3 is 14 residues long. The CDR3 reads CASGWTGDNSPLHF. The CDR3 nucleotides read TGTGCCAGCGGATGGACAGGGGACAATTCACCCCTCCACTTT.

V gene TRBV7-9 combines with J gene TRBJ2-3; perhaps TRBD2 as D (5 bases). The CDR3 contains 15 residues. Germline values: CDR1 SEHNR, CDR2 FQNEAQ (reference sequence). The V and J ends lost 5 bases and 5 bases respectively, with 17 bases between them. CDR3 DNA: TGTGCCAGCAGCGCCAGCGGTGGTGAGGTAGATACGCAGTATTTT. Translated: CASSASGGEVDTQYF. Together with reference TRBV7-9 and TRBJ2-3, the CDR3 gives the full variable domain: DTGVSQNPRHKITKRGQNVTFRCDPISEHNRLYWYRQTLGQGPEFLTYFQNEAQLEKSRLLSDRFSAERPKGSFSTLEIQRTEQGDSAMYLCASSASGGEVDTQYFGPGTRLTVL.

This clone was detected only a few times. V gene TRBV4-1 combines with J gene TRBJ2-3; 7 positions match TRBD1. Germline CDR1 and CDR2: MGHRA and YSYEKL. J gave up 5 bases and V 0 bases, and 2 bases lay outside the gene matches. This CDR3 region has 14 residues. DNA of the CDR3: TGCGCCAGCAGCCAAGACAGGGGGTTAGATACGCAGTATTTT. Its translation is CASSQDRGLDTQYF.

This clone was counted only a few times. This chain uses TRBV29-1 with TRBJ1-1; D might be TRBD1 (5 bases). The ends were cut back, 7 bases at V and 0 bases at J, with 12 bases in the middle. Germline values: CDR1 SQVTM, CDR2 ANQGSEA. The CDR3 is 13 residues long. CDR3: CSGAAGLNTEAFF. The CDR3 region has the DNA TGCAGCGGGGCGGCAGGGCTGAACACTGAAGCTTTCTTT.

The gene calls are TRBV9 and TRBJ2-1, with 8 bases lining up with TRBD2. The CDR3 runs to 16 residues. V lost 4 bases to trimming and J lost 4 bases; unmatched junction nucleotides: 10. Germline assignment: CDR1 SGDLS and CDR2 YYNGEE. The CDR3 DNA reads as TGTGCCAGCAGCCCCCTAACGGGGGGGCCTTACAATGAGCAGTTCTTC. It codes for CASSPLTGGPYNEQFF.

The chain carries TRBV30 and TRBJ1-4; possible D gene TRBD1, 6 bases. Trimming shortened V by 0 bases and J by 5 bases, and 19 bases separated the two germline ends. CDR3 length equals 17 residues. Looked up from germline, CDR1 is GTSNPN and CDR2 is SVGIG (reference sequence). CDR3: CAWSVAQGFPLNEKLFF. The CDR3 region has the DNA TGTGCCTGGAGTGTGGCTCAGGGGTTCCCCCTCAATGAAAAACTGTTTTTT.

The chain combines TRBV5-1 with TRBJ2-5, with 9 bases that match TRBD2. V lost 2 bases and J lost 4; bases outside the gene matches: 3. The CDR3 has 14 amino acids. Germline V gene data show CDR1 as SGHRS and CDR2 as YFSETQ. Written as DNA, the CDR3 is TGCGCCAGCAGCTTAAAACTAGCGGGAGAGACCCAGTACTTC. Encoded protein: CASSLKLAGETQYF.

The chain links TRBV15 to TRBJ2-5; D gene ambiguous. V lost 4 bases, J lost 5 bases, and 11 bases lay in between. Germline V gene sequence: CDR1 LNHNV, CDR2 YYDKDF (reference sequence). This CDR3 comprises 13 residues. CDR3 protein: CATSNGLWETQYF. As DNA, the CDR3 is TGTGCCACCAGCAACGGGCTTTGGGAGACCCAGTACTTC.

This rearrangement joins TRBV13 to TRBJ1-2; 8 bases are a match to TRBD1. Germline CDR1 and CDR2: PRHDT and FYEKMQ (reference sequence). V shed 5 bases and J 4 bases; nucleotides not matched to a gene: 3. The CDR3 consists of 13 residues. The DNA for the CDR3 is TGTGCCAGCAGCACGGACAGGGTCTATGGCTACACCTTC. It translates to CASSTDRVYGYTF. Full variable domain (missing parts from reference TRBV13 and TRBJ1-2): AAGVIQSPRHLIKEKRETATLKCYPIPRHDTVYWYQQGPGQDPQFLISFYEKMQSDKGSIPDRFSAQQFSDYHSELNMSSLELGDSALYFCASSTDRVYGYTFGSGTRLTVV.

This chain links TRBV29-1 with TRBJ2-3; D call uncertain. Trimming pared 3 bases from V and 4 bases from J, leaving 8 bases between. There are 12 residues in the CDR3. Germline-derived CDR1 and CDR2 are SQVTM and ANQGSEA. CDR3 amino acids: CSVDAAPDTQYF. The CDR3 DNA reads as TGCAGCGTTGATGCAGCCCCAGATACGCAGTATTTT.

A few counts support this clone. The rearrangement links TRBV5-6 to TRBJ1-2; the D gene is possibly TRBD1 (6 bases). Trimming shortened V by 5 bases and J by 8 bases, and 16 bases separated the two germline ends. CDR3 length: 13 residues. CDR1 is SGHDT, CDR2 YYEEEE, per germline. The DNA for the CDR3 is TGTGCCAGCAGGGATTGGGGGGGCGAAGGCTACACCTTC. It codes for CASRDWGGEGYTF.

This clone appeared a few times. The chain has TRBV4-2 and TRBJ2-7; D not resolved. CDR1 and CDR2 (germline): LGHNA, YNFKEQ. The CDR3 has 13 amino acids. With 5 bases removed from V and 1 base from J, the gap between germline ends came to 9 bases. In nucleotides, the CDR3 is TGTGCCAGCAGCTTAGCAGATTCCTACGAGCAGTACTTC. Its translation is CASSLADSYEQYF.

This chain connects TRBV10-3 to TRBJ2-5, with TRBD2 identical over 8 bases. Trimming at V came to 6 bases and at J to 3 bases, leaving 3 bases not matched to a gene. Germline loops: CDR1 ENHRY, CDR2 SYGVKD. The CDR3 totals 13 residues. The CDR3 sequence: CAIRPGGEETQYF. DNA of the CDR3: TGTGCCATCAGGCCCGGGGGGGAAGAGACCCAGTACTTC.

This chain connects TRBV27 to TRBJ1-2, with D hard to call. CDR3 length: 15 amino acids. Germline loops: CDR1 MNHEY, CDR2 SMNVEV (reference sequence). The germline V and J ends were trimmed by 6 bases and 4 bases, with 18 bases remaining between them. The CDR3 protein is CASSPLAVGSYGYTF. DNA for the CDR3: TGTGCCAGCAGCCCCCTGGCGGTGGGATCCTATGGCTACACCTTC.

This chain connects TRBV5-1 to TRBJ2-3; D tentatively fits TRBD1 or TRBD2 (5 bases each). Per the germline V gene, CDR1 is SGHRS and CDR2 is YFSETQ. V lost 1 base, J lost 0 bases, and 12 bases lay in between. The CDR3 sequence is 16 residues long. CDR3 sequence (DNA): TGCGCCAGCAGCTTGTTGACGGGGCCTAGCACAGATACGCAGTATTTT. Residues: CASSLLTGPSTDTQYF.

This clone was seen a single time. The chain is built from TRBV27 and TRBJ2-5; D is perhaps TRBD2 (6 bases). V lost 5 bases and J 3 bases, leaving 13 bases between the germline ends. CDR3 length equals 14 residues. The V gene's germline CDR1 is MNHEY and CDR2 SMNVEV (reference sequence). The CDR3 loop is CASSPGGGEETQYF. In DNA form, the CDR3 reads TGTGCCAGCAGTCCCGGAGGAGGGGAAGAGACCCAGTACTTC.

Written as DNA, the CDR3 is TGCGCCAGCAGCCAAGATCCTAGCGGGGAGACTAACACCGGGGAGCTGTTTTTT. Protein sequence: CASSQDPSGETNTGELFF. This chain uses TRBV4-1 with TRBJ2-2, with TRBD2 matching over 9 bases. This CDR3 is built from 18 residues. Germline values: CDR1 MGHRA, CDR2 YSYEKL. V was pared by 0 bases and J by 2 bases, with 7 bases of the junction left unmatched.

The V and J genes are TRBV7-2 and TRBJ2-5; D might be TRBD2 (5 bases). This CDR3 comprises 14 residues. V shed 5 bases and J shed 4 bases, with 14 bases lying between them. Germline lookup yields CDR1 SGHTA and CDR2 FQGNSA. CDR3 sequence (DNA): TGTGCCAGCAGCCCCCGGGGTGGCCGAGAGACCCAGTACTTC. Protein product: CASSPRGGRETQYF.

The chain has TRBV25-1 and TRBJ1-2; maybe TRBD1 (5 bases). Germline V lookup: CDR1 MGHDK, CDR2 SYGVNS. Trimming removed 7 bases at V and 8 bases at J, with 23 bases between. The CDR3 is made up of 15 amino acids. The CDR3 DNA reads as TGTGCCAGCAAAGGGGCCCCCGCAGGATATCGCGGCTACACCTTC. Protein product: CASKGAPAGYRGYTF.

In this sample, this clone turned up once. The V call is TRBV29-1, the J call TRBJ2-7; D is perhaps TRBD1 (5 bases). This CDR3 is 12 amino acids long. Per germline, CDR1 SQVTM and CDR2 ANQGSEA. V gave up 4 bases and J gave up 4 bases, with 11 bases separating them. The CDR3 nucleotides are TGCAGCGTTGTTCAGGACACTTACGAGCAGTACTTC. Translation gives CSVVQDTYEQYF.

The chain is built from TRBV25-1 and TRBJ1-6; a possible D gene is TRBD1 (6 bases). The V gene's germline CDR1 is MGHDK and CDR2 SYGVNS. The CDR3 is 13 amino acids. Trimming cost V 8 bases and J 10 bases, with 15 bases left between them. CDR3 sequence reads: CASVAGARSPLHF. As DNA, the CDR3 is TGTGCCAGCGTAGCAGGGGCAAGGTCACCCCTCCACTTT.

The gene calls are TRBV27 and TRBJ1-5; a possible D gene is TRBD1 (5 bases). This CDR3 has 15 amino acids. The germline V gene encodes CDR1 MNHEY and CDR2 SMNVEV (reference sequence). V lost 6 bases to trimming and J lost 3 bases, with 15 bases between them. The CDR3 spells CASRPLDSYNQPQHF. The DNA for the CDR3 is TGTGCCAGCAGGCCCCTCGACAGCTACAATCAGCCCCAGCATTTT.